The next 5 T cell receptor beta chains were all read from a single sample in a study of cytomegalovirus exposure and HLA in healthy donors. The primer mix had 60 Vbeta and 13 Jbeta primers. Clones were read by immunoSEQ multiplex PCR, and TCRdb kept only the in-frame ones, dropping some. The sample lists roughly 100,000 clones; less than 85% were seen once. Sequencing was carried out using PBMCs. Source of these receptors: a man aged 35-49 years in good health and CMV-seropositive.

V and J are TRBV28 and TRBJ1-2, with no clear D. Per germline, CDR1 MDHEN and CDR2 SYDVKM. V was cut by 6 bases and J by 2 bases, with 10 bases left in between. The CDR3 is made up of 13 amino acids. CDR3 sequence: CASSFSWNYGYTF. The CDR3 coding sequence is TGTGCCAGCAGCTTTAGTTGGAACTATGGCTACACCTTC.

Here the CDR3 DNA reads TGTGCCAGCTATTCAGGGAGGGGGAATCAGCCCCAGCATTTT. This translates into CASYSGRGNQPQHF. The chain links TRBV6-5 to TRBJ1-5; D is possibly TRBD1 (6 bases). The CDR3 is 14 amino acids. V shed 8 bases and J shed 4 bases, with 15 bases lying between them. Germline V lookup: CDR1 MNHEY, CDR2 SVGAGI.

The chain combines TRBV6-1 with TRBJ1-2, with D tentatively TRBD1 (6 bases). V lost 6 bases, J lost 8 bases, and 16 bases lay in between. The germline V gene has CDR1 MNHNS and CDR2 SASEGT. The CDR3 is 13 amino acids. CDR3 in DNA: TGTGCCAGCAGGCAGGGGTTGTCGCTCGGCTACACCTTC. This codes for CASRQGLSLGYTF.

This clone has only one observation. V and J are TRBV2 and TRBJ2-6, with D perhaps TRBD2 (6 bases). Germline V gives CDR1 SNHLY, CDR2 FYNNEI. The CDR3 has 16 residues. Here the CDR3 reads CASLEGTGAGANVLTF. The CDR3 DNA is TGTGCTTCGTTGGAGGGCACAGGCGCTGGGGCCAACGTCCTGACTTTC.

The J gene is TRBJ2-3, the V gene TRBV7-6; D is perhaps TRBD2 (7 bases). CDR3 size: 16 residues. The germline V gene encodes CDR1 SGHVS and CDR2 FNYEAQ. Trimming cost V 5 bases and J 0 bases, with 15 bases left between them. The CDR3 bases are TGTGCCAGCAGCCCACCGGGGGGCAGAAGCACAGATACGCAGTATTTT. It codes for CASSPPGGRSTDTQYF.